The rows below give T cell receptor beta chains drawn from one sample of a study of T cell responses to AZD1222 COVID-19 vaccine. Profiled with immunoSEQ multiplex PCR; TCRdb holds only in-frame clones, not every one. Found here are over 150,000 clones, 90% to 95% of them singletons; the top ten hold approximately 0.98%. The source was peripheral blood, collected 28 days after the second dose of the MenACWY control vaccine. The receptor source for this set is an adult who received the MenACWY meningococcal vaccine as a control. The CDR3 runs from the conserved cysteine through the conserved F or W. The D gene is left open where the match is weak. A clone size is listed for some rows: how often the clone was seen (once, few, many), or a class if it is expanded.

V gene	J gene	D gene	clone size	CDR3 protein	CDR3 DNA
TRBV7-2	TRBJ1-1	NA	few	CASDTGLNTEAFF	TGTGCCAGCGACACAGGGTTAAACACTGAAGCTTTCTTT
TRBV11-2	TRBJ1-6	NA	NA	CASSLGTASNSPLHF	TGTGCCAGCAGCTTAGGGACAGCCAGTAATTCACCCCTCCACTTT
TRBV18	TRBJ1-4	NA	NA	CASSPGLANEKLFF	TGTGCCAGCTCACCAGGGTTGGCTAATGAAAAACTGTTTTTT
TRBV19	TRBJ1-1	TRBD1	NA	CASSRDRVQNTEAFF	TGTGCCAGTAGTAGGGACAGGGTCCAGAACACTGAAGCTTTCTTT
TRBV19	TRBJ2-3	NA	NA	CASKAPSTDTQYF	TGTGCCAGTAAGGCTCCCAGCACAGATACGCAGTATTTT
TRBV19	TRBJ1-6	NA	NA	CASTEDSYNSPLHF	TGTGCTAGTACAGAGGACTCCTATAATTCACCCCTCCACTTT
TRBV7-2	TRBJ1-2	TRBD1	NA	CASSLVRDRGSGYTF	TGTGCCAGCAGCTTGGTCCGGGACAGGGGGAGTGGCTACACCTTC
TRBV12-3/TRBV12-4	TRBJ2-1	NA	once	CASSLVQYNEQFF	TGTGCCAGCAGTTTGGTACAGTACAATGAGCAGTTCTTC
TRBV27	TRBJ2-7	TRBD2	NA	CASSTGTKYEQYF	TGTGCCAGCAGTACCGGGACTAAGTACGAGCAGTACTTC
TRBV15	TRBJ1-2	TRBD1	NA	CATSRGDRGGYGYTF	TGTGCCACCAGCAGAGGTGACAGGGGAGGCTATGGCTACACCTTC
TRBV3-1/TRBV3-2	TRBJ1-1	NA	NA	CASSHPQGNTEAFF	TGTGCCAGCAGCCACCCACAGGGTAACACTGAAGCTTTCTTT